These 5 T cell receptor beta chains were sequenced from one sample in a study of radiation and T cells in renal cell carcinoma. Treatment: treatment-naive control, cytoreductive nephrectomy. Profiled with immunoSEQ multiplex PCR; TCRdb holds only in-frame clones, not every one. The data hold 18,000 or so clones, with roughly 60% observed a single time. The sample was tumor tissue, taken from a patient whose treatment was nephrectomy without radiotherapy. These receptors were obtained from a man aged 45-65 years with renal cell carcinoma.

The chain joins TRBV10-3 to TRBJ2-7; D is perhaps TRBD2 (5 bases). There are 15 residues in the CDR3. Between the trimmed V and J ends, which lost 2 bases and 0 bases, there was a span of 11 bases. Germline values: CDR1 ENHRY, CDR2 SYGVKD. The CDR3 DNA reads as TGTGCCATCAGTGAGGCTAGCAGGAGCTCCTACGAGCAGTACTTC. Amino acids: CAISEASRSSYEQYF.

The count of this clone is one. One end of the junction does not line up with germline, which may come from a read error. V is TRBV6-5 and J is TRBJ1-4; perhaps TRBD1 as D (5 bases). The CDR3 consists of 14 residues. Germline-derived CDR1 and CDR2 are MNHEY and SVGAGI. CDR3 sequence reads: CATSRNRHNEKLFF. The CDR3 bases are TGTGCCACCAGTCGCAACAGGCATAATGAAAAACTGTTTTTT.

V is TRBV7-2 and J is TRBJ1-1; TRBD1 is a possible D gene (5 bases). CDR1 is SGHTA, CDR2 FQGNSA, per germline. The CDR3 sequence is 15 residues long. Deletions cut 6 bases from V and 0 bases from J, with 14 bases between. The CDR3 is CASRTRQTLNTEAFF. CDR3 sequence (DNA): TGTGCCAGCAGAACCAGACAGACCTTGAACACTGAAGCTTTCTTT.

This clone came up a few times. The gene calls are TRBV14 and TRBJ1-2; TRBD1 matches at 8 bases. CDR1 SGHDN and CDR2 FVKESK come from the germline V gene. This CDR3 is built from 14 residues. Trimming at V came to 4 bases and at J to 5 bases, leaving 6 bases not matched to a gene. DNA of the CDR3: TGTGCCAGCAGCCCCGCGGGACAGGTGTATGGCTACACCTTC. It yields the protein CASSPAGQVYGYTF.

This clone was detected only a few times. This rearrangement joins TRBV28 to TRBJ1-2; no reliable D call. CDR1 is MDHEN, CDR2 SYDVKM, per germline. The CDR3 is made up of 13 amino acids. V was cut by 3 bases and J by 1 base, with 6 bases left in between. CDR3 coding DNA: TGTGCCAGCAGTTTCTTCTATAACTATGGCTACACCTTC. Residues: CASSFFYNYGYTF.